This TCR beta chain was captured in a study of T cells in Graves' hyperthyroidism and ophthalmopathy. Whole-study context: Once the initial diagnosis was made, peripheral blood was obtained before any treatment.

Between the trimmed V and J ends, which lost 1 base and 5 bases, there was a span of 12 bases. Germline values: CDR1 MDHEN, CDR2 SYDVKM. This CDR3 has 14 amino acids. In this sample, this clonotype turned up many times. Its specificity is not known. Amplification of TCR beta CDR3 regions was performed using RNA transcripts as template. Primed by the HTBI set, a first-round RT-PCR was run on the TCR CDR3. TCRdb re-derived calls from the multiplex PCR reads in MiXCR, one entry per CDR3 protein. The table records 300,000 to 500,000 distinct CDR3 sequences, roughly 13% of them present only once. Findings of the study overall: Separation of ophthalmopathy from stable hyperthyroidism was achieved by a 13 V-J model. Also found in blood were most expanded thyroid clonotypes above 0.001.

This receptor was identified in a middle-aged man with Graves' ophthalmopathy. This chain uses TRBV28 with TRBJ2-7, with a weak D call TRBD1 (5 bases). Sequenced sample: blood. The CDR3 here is CASSLSSRVHEQYF. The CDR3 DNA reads TGTGCCAGCAGTTTATCCTCCAGGGTCCACGAGCAGTACTTC.